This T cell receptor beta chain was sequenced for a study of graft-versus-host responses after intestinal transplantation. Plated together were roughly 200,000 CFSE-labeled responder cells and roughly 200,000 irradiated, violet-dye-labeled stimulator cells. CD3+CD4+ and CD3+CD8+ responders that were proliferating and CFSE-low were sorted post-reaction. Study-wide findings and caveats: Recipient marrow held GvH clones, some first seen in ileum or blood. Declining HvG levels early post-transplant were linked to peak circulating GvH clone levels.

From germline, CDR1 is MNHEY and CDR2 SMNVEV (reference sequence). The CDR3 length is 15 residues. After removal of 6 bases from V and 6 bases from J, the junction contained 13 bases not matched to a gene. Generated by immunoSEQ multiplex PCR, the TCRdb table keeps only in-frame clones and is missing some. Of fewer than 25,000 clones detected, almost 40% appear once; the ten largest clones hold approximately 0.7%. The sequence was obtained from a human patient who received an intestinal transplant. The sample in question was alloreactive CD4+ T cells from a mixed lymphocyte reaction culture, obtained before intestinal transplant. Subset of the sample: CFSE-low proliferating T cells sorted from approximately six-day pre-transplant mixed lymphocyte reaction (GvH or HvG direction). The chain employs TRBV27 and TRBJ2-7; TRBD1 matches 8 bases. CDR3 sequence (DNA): TGTGCCAGCAGACAAAAGGACAGGGTCGGCAGCGAGCAGTACTTC. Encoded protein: CASRQKDRVGSEQYF.